This is a list of T cell receptor beta chains from one sample in a study of blood T cells in healthy people across ages. Each CDR3 protein gets one entry after TCRdb re-called the 5' RACE reads with MiXCR. The table has over a million distinct CDR3 sequences, about 23% seen once; the top ten hold approximately 0.7%. These data were also reused for a study on T cells of mothers and their children.

Material: blood. The receptors stem from a girl aged 2-10 years in good health. CDR3s include the opening cysteine and the closing phenylalanine or tryptophan. A D gene is named only where the DNA matches it firmly. Size is omitted from some rows. Given values are once, few, many or a class for expanded clones.

D gene	J gene	clone size	V gene	CDR3 protein	CDR3 DNA
NA	TRBJ1-6	NA	TRBV10-3	CAISEEPHSPLHF	TGTGCCATCAGTGAGGAACCACACTCACCCCTCCACTTT
NA	TRBJ2-3	NA	TRBV7-9	CASSLAPGTTDTQYF	TGTGCCAGCAGCTTAGCACCAGGTACGACAGATACGCAGTATTTT
NA	TRBJ1-5	many	TRBV24-1	CATSDAGNQPQHF	TGTGCCACCAGTGATGCAGGCAATCAGCCCCAGCATTTT
NA	TRBJ1-4	NA	TRBV14	CASSRVEATNEKLFF	TGTGCCAGCAGCCGCGTGGAGGCAACTAATGAAAAACTGTTTTTT
NA	TRBJ2-3	few	TRBV5-1	CASSFEQGNTQYF	TGCGCCAGCAGCTTCGAACAGGGAAATACGCAGTATTTT
NA	TRBJ2-7	NA	TRBV4-1	CASSQGGHPTPYEQYF	TGCGCCAGCAGCCAAGGGGGACACCCGACCCCCTACGAGCAGTACTTC
TRBD2	TRBJ2-5	NA	TRBV7-9	CAGSLAGRLQETQYF	TGTGCCGGCAGCTTAGCGGGACGCCTCCAAGAGACCCAGTACTTC
NA	TRBJ2-3	NA	TRBV29-1	CSVDGTSVDTQYF	TGCAGCGTGGACGGGACTTCGGTAGATACGCAGTATTTT
NA	TRBJ2-7	few	TRBV4-3	CASSQDTSLGEQYF	TGCGCCAGCAGCCAAGATACATCACTTGGCGAGCAGTACTTC
TRBD1	TRBJ2-1	NA	TRBV28	CASSQGAINEQFF	TGTGCCAGCAGCCAGGGGGCTATTAATGAGCAGTTCTTC
TRBD2	TRBJ2-1	few	TRBV20-1	CSARDLGTSGINNEQFF	TGCAGTGCTAGAGATCTGGGGACTAGCGGGATCAACAATGAGCAGTTCTTC
NA	TRBJ1-2	NA	TRBV11-1	CASSPGPSYGYTF	TGTGCCAGCAGCCCGGGACCGAGCTATGGCTACACCTTC
TRBD1	TRBJ2-7	once	TRBV20-1	CSASGVRTGGEIGWNEQYF	TGCAGTGCTAGTGGGGTCAGGACAGGGGGCGAAATAGGGTGGAACGAGCAGTACTTC
NA	TRBJ1-5	NA	TRBV2	CASSESLISNQPQHF	TGTGCCAGCAGTGAATCCCTGATTAGCAATCAGCCCCAGCATTTT
NA	TRBJ2-5	NA	TRBV5-5	CASSLLVARETQYF	TGTGCCAGCAGCTTATTGGTGGCACGAGAGACCCAGTACTTC